This entry is about one TCR beta chain. Germline CDR1 reads SGHVS; CDR2 reads FNYEAQ. This CDR3 contains 16 residues. V was clipped by 6 bases and J by 0 bases; unmatched bases: 11. This sample was included in a study of blood T cell repertoires in COVID-19. In the study overall: Researchers got acute and convalescent COVID-19 samples from the United States, Italy and Spain. PBMCs, B-cell-depleted T cells, or T cells were the source of the cDNA or gDNA that made up the material.

Per the study methods: The authors estimated nucleated cell counts from reference gene primer amplification. Some clones are missing from TCRdb's copy, which holds only in-frame ones; the method was immunoSEQ multiplex PCR. Clone size and V and J calls were adopted from that table, with D and trimming inferred from the DNA. The sample includes approximately 100,000 clones, 70% to 90% of them seen just once. Input material: peripheral blood. The receptor was isolated from a man between 50 and 59 years old in a cohort sampled during active COVID-19. The J gene is TRBJ2-7, the V gene TRBV7-6, with 7 bases that match TRBD1. CDR3 sequence (DNA): TGTGCCAGCAGGTACCGGGACAGTAACCTCTCCTACGAGCAGTACTTC. Its protein product is CASRYRDSNLSYEQYF.